This T cell receptor (beta chain) was sequenced for a study of glioma-infiltrating T cells after dendritic cell vaccination. The overall study: Samples are from glioblastoma patients in Phase I and II dendritic cell vaccine trials.

The PCR used 60 V beta and 13 J beta primers. Some clones are missing from TCRdb's copy, which holds only in-frame ones; the method was immunoSEQ multiplex PCR. The repertoire holds approximately 93,000 clones, about 85% seen once, with around 8% in the top ten. Overall study results and limits: Few patients contributed both blood and tumor specimens.

The time point is: after dendritic cell vaccination, including at tumor progression/relapse. All glioblastoma patients lacked an isocitrate dehydrogenase mutation. As concerns this clone: What it recognizes is unknown.

Germline V CDR1 and CDR2: SGHNT, YYREEE (reference sequence). The CDR3 has 14 amino acids. V shed 4 bases and J shed 2 bases, with 11 bases lying between them. This clonotype was sampled from a human donor with glioblastoma. This sample comprised blood, obtained after dendritic cell vaccination. The chain has TRBV5-4 and TRBJ2-3; D may be TRBD1 (6 bases). CDR3 in amino acids: CASSTGQHTDTQYF. The CDR3 DNA is TGTGCCAGCAGCACCGGACAGCACACAGATACGCAGTATTTT.